This T cell receptor (beta chain) was captured by sequencing in a study of cytotoxic CD8 clonotypes in ibrutinib-treated CLL. Study-level information: Over 10 relapsed/refractory, roughly 15 treatment-naive; some 17 IGHV unmutated. Study conclusions and caveats: Having risen at ibrutinib response, clonality had fallen back toward baseline by progression. There were few public clonotypes, and on treatment they contracted or stayed stable.

This clone is medium-sized. What it recognizes is unknown. The CDR3 is 14 residues long. Clones were read by immunoSEQ multiplex PCR, and TCRdb kept only the in-frame ones, dropping some. The sample has 15,000 or so clones, 80% to 85% seen once; the top ten hold approximately 15%. The chain combines TRBV21-1 with TRBJ1-5; the D call of TRBD1 is as the table states it, not checked on the DNA. TRBV21-1 is labeled a pseudogene. The clonotype was recovered from a human donor with chronic lymphocytic leukemia. The source material was PBMCs, sampled before ibrutinib treatment. The CDR3 protein is CASRVRDTYQPQHF. The CDR3 DNA is TGTGCCAGCAGGGTACGGGACACATATCAGCCCCAGCATTTT.